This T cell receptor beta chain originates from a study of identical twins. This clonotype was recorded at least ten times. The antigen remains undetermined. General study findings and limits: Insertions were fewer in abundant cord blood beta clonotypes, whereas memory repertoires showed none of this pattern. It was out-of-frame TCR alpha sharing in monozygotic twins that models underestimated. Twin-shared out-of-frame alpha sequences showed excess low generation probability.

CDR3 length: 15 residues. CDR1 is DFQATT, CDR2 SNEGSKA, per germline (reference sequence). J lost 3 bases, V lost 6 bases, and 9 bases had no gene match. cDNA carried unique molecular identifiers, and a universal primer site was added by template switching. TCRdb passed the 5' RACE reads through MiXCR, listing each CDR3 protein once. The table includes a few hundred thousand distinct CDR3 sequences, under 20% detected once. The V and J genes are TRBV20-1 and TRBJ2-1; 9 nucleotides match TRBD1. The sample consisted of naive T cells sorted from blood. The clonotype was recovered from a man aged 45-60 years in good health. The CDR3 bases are TGCAGTGCCTATCAAGCGGGACAGGGCTACAATGAGCAGTTCTTC. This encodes CSAYQAGQGYNEQFF.